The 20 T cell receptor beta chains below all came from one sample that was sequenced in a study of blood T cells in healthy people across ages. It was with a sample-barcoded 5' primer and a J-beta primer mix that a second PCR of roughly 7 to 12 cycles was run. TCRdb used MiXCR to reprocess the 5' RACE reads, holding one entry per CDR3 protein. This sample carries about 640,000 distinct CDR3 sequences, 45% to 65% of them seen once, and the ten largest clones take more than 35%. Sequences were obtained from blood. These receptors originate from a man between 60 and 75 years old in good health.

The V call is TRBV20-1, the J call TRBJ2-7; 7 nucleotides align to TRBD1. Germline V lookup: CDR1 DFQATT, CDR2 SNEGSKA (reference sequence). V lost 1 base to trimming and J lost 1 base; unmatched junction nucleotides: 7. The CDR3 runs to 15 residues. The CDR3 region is CSARGAGTVSYEQYF. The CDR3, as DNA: TGCAGTGCTAGAGGAGCCGGGACAGTGTCCTACGAGCAGTACTTC.

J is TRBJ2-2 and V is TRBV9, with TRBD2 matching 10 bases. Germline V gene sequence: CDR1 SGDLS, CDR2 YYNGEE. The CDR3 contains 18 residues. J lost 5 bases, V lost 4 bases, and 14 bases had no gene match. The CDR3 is CASSSPSGLAGVTGELFF. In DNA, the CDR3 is TGTGCCAGCAGCTCCCCTTCGGGGCTAGCGGGGGTAACCGGGGAGCTGTTTTTT.

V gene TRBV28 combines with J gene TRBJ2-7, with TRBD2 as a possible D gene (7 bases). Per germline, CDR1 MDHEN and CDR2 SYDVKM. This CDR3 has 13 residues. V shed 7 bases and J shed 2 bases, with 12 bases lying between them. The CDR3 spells CASIGGGPYEQYF. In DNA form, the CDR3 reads TGTGCCAGCATCGGCGGGGGCCCCTACGAGCAGTACTTC.

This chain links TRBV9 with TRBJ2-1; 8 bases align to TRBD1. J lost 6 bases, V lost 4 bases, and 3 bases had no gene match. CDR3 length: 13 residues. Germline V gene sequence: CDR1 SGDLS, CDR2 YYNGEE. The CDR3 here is CASSRDRTNEQFF. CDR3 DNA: TGTGCCAGCAGCCGGGACAGGACCAATGAGCAGTTCTTC.

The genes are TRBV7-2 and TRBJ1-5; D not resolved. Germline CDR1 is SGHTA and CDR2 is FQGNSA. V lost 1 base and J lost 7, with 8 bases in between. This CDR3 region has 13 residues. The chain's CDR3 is CASSLEGPQPQHF. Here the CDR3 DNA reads TGTGCCAGCAGCTTAGAAGGACCACAGCCCCAGCATTTT.

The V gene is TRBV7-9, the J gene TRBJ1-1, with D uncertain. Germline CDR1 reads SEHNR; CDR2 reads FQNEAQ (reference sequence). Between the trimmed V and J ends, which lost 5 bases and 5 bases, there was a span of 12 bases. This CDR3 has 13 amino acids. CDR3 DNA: TGTGCCAGCAGCGCCGGACGTGAAACTGAAGCTTTCTTT. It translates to CASSAGRETEAFF.

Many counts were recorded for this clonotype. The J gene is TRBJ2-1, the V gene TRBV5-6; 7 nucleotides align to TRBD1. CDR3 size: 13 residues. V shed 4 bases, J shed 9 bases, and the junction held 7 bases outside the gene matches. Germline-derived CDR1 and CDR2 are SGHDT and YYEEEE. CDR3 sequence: CASSPDRAPEQFF. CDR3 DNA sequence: TGTGCCAGCAGCCCCGACAGGGCGCCTGAGCAGTTCTTC.

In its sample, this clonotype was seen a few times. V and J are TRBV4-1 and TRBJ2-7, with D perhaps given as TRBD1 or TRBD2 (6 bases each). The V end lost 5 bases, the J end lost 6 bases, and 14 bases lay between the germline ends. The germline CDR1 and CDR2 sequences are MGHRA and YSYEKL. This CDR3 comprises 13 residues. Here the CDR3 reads CASSLGGLGEQYF. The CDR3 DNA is TGCGCCAGCAGCTTGGGGGGCCTCGGCGAGCAGTACTTC.

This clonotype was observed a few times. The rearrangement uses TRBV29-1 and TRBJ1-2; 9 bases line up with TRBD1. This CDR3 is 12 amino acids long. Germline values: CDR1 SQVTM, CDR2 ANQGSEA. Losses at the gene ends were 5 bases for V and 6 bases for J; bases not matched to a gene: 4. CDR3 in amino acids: CSVSTGGDGYTF. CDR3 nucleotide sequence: TGCAGCGTTTCGACAGGGGGGGATGGCTACACCTTC.

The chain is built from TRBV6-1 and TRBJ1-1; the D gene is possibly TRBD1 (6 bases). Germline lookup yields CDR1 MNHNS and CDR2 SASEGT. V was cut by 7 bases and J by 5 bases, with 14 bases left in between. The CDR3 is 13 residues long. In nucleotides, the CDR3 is TGTGCCAGCAATCGGGGGCAGAGGACTGAAGCTTTCTTT. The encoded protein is CASNRGQRTEAFF.

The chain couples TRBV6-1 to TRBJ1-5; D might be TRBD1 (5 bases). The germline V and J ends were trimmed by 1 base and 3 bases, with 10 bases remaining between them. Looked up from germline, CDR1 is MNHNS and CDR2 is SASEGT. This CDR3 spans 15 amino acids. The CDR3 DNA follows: TGTGCCAGCAGTGAAGGTTCGACAGTCAATCAGCCCCAGCATTTT. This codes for CASSEGSTVNQPQHF.

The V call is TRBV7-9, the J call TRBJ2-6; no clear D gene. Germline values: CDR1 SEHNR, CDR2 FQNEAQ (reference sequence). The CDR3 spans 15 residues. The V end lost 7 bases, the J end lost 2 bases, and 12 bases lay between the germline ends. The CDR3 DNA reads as TGTGCCAGCATCCCAAGGGATCCTGGGGCCAACGTCCTGACTTTC. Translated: CASIPRDPGANVLTF.

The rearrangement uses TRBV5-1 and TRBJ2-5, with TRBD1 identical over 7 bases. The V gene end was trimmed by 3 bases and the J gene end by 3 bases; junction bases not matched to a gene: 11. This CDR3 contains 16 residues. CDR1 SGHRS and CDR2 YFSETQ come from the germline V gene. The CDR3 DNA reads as TGCGCCAGCAGCTCCCGGGCGGACAGGAGAGAAGAGACCCAGTACTTC. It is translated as CASSSRADRREETQYF.

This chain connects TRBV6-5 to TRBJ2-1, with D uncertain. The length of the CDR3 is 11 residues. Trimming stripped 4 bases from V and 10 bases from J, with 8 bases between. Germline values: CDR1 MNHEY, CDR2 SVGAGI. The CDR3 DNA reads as TGTGCCAGCAGTTCCGGCTCCGAGCAGTTCTTC. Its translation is CASSSGSEQFF.

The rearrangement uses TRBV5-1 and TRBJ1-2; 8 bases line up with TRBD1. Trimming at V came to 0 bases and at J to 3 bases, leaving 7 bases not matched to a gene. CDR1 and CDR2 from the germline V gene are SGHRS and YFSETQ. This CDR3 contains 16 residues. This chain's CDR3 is CASSLEGQGAYYGYTF. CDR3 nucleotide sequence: TGCGCCAGCAGCTTGGAGGGGCAGGGGGCCTACTATGGCTACACCTTC. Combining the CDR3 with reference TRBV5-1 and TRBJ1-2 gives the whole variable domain KAGVTQTPRYLIKTRGQQVTLSCSPISGHRSVSWYQQTPGQGLQFLFEYFSETQRNKGNFPGRFSGRQFSNSRSEMNVSTLELGDSALYLCASSLEGQGAYYGYTFGSGTRLTVV.

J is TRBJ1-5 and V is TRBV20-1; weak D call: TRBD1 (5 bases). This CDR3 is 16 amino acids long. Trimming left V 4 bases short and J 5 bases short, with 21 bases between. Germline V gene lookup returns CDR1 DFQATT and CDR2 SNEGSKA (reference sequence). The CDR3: CSATGPLSHLDQPQHF. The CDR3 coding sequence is TGCAGTGCTACGGGACCTTTGAGCCATCTCGATCAGCCCCAGCATTTT.

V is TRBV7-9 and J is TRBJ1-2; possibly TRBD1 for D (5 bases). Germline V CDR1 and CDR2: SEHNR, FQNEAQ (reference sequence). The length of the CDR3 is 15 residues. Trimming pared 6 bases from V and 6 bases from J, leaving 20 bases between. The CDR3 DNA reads TGTGCCAGCAGGGGCCCTCCGGGGCCGGAGGATGGCTACACCTTC. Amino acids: CASRGPPGPEDGYTF. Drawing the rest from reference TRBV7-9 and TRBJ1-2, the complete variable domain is DTGVSQNPRHKITKRGQNVTFRCDPISEHNRLYWYRQTLGQGPEFLTYFQNEAQLEKSRLLSDRFSAERPKGSFSTLEIQRTEQGDSAMYLCASRGPPGPEDGYTFGSGTRLTVV.

The CDR3 nucleotides are TGCAGCGTTGAAGAAGGGATGTGGGACAGGGGGGCTGAGACCCAGTACTTC. As protein: CSVEEGMWDRGAETQYF. The chain employs TRBV29-1 and TRBJ2-5; 11 nucleotides agree with TRBD1. There are 17 residues in the CDR3. Per germline, CDR1 SQVTM and CDR2 ANQGSEA. The V and J ends lost 0 bases and 5 bases, in that order; junction bases with no gene match: 11. Using reference TRBV29-1 and TRBJ2-5 for the parts outside the CDR3, the full variable domain is SAVISQKPSRDICQRGTSLTIQCQVDSQVTMMFWYRQQPGQSLTLIATANQGSEATYESGFVIDKFPISRPNLTFSTLTVSNMSPEDSSIYLCSVEEGMWDRGAETQYFGPGTRLLVL.

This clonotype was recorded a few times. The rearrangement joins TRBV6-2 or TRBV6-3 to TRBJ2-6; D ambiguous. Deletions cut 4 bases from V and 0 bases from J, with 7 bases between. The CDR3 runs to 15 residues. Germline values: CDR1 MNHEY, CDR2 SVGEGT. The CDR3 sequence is CASSSRPSGANVLTF. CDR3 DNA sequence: TGTGCCAGCAGTTCCCGGCCCTCTGGGGCCAACGTCCTGACTTTC.

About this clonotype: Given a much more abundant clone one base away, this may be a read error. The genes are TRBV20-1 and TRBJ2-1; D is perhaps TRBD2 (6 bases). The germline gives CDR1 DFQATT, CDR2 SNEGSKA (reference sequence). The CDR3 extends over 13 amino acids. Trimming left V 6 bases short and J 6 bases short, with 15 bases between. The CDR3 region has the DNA TGCAGTGCAAAACCGGGACTTTGCAATGAGCAGTTCTTC. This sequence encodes CSAKPGLCNEQFF.